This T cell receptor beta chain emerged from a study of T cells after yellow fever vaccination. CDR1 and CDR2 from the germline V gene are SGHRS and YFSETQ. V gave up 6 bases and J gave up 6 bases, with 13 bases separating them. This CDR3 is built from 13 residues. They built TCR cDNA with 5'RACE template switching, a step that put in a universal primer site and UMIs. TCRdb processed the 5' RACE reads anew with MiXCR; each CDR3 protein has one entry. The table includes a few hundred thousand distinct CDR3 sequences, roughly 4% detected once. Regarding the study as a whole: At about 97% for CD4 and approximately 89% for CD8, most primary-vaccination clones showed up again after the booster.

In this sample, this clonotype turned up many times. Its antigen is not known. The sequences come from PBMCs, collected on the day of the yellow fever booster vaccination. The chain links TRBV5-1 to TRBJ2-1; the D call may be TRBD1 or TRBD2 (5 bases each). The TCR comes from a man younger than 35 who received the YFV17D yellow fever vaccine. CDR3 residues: CASTPGTGNEQFF. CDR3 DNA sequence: TGCGCCAGCACCCCGGGGACGGGCAATGAGCAGTTCTTC.